The present TCR beta chain was sequenced within a study of identifying expanded T cells in peripheral blood. Study-level results: Roughly two-week clone count variance significantly increased as total template count grew.

Assay: immunoSEQ multiplex PCR; the TCRdb copy retains only in-frame clones and omits some. This sample carries about 81,000 clones, over 80% of them seen once, and the ten largest clones take 15% to 20%. Concerning this clone: Its antigen remains unknown.

Sequencing was carried out using blood. This sequence was found in a person between 18 and 70 years old in good health.

The CDR3 DNA is TGCAGCGTTGAAGACCCAACTGAACCCGGTCAGCCCCAGCATTTT. This codes for CSVEDPTEPGQPQHF. The rearrangement links TRBV29-1 to TRBJ1-5; D is unclear. CDR1 is SQVTM and CDR2 is ANQGSEA in the germline V gene. The CDR3 runs 15 residues. V was pared by 0 bases and J by 6 bases, with 15 bases between.